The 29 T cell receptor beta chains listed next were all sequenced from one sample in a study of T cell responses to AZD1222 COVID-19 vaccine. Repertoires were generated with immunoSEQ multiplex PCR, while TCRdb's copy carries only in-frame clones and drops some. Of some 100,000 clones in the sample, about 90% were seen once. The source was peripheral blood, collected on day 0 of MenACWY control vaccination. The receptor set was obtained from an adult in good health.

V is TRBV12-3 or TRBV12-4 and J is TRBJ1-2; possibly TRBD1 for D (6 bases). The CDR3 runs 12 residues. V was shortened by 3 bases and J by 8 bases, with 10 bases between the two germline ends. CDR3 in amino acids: CASSLAGEGYTF. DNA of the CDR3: TGTGCCAGCAGTTTGGCAGGGGAGGGCTACACCTTC.

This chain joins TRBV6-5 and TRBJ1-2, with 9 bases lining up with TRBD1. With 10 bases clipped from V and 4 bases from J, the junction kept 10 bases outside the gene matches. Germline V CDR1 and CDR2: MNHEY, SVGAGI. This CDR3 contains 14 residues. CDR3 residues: CATQRTGATYGYTF. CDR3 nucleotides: TGTGCCACCCAACGGACAGGGGCTACCTATGGCTACACCTTC.

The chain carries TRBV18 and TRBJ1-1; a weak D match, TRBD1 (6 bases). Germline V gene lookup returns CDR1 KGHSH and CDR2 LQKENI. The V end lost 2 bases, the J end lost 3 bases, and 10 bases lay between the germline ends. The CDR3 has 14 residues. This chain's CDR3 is CASSPRGADTEAFF. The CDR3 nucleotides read TGTGCCAGCTCACCAAGGGGGGCGGACACTGAAGCTTTCTTT.

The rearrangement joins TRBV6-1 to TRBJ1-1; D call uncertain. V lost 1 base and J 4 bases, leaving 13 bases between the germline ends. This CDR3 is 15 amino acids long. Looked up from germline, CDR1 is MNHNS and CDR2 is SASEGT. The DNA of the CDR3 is TGTGCCAGCAGTGAAGAGCCCCGACTGGCCACTGAAGCTTTCTTT. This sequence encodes CASSEEPRLATEAFF.

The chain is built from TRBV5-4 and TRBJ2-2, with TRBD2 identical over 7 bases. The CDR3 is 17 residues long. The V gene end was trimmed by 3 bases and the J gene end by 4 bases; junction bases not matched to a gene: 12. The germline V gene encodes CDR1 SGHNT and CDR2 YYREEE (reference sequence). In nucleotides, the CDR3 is TGTGCCAGCAGCTCGGACCCCTACCCGGGGGGCACCGGGGAGCTGTTTTTT. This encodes CASSSDPYPGGTGELFF.

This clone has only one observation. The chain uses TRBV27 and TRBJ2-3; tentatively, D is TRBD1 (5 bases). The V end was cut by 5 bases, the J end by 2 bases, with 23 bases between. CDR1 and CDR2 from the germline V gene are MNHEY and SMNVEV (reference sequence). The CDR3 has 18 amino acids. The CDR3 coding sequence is TGTGCCAGCAGTCCGTACCCGACGGGTCAGGGATTCACAGATACGCAGTATTTT. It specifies CASSPYPTGQGFTDTQYF.

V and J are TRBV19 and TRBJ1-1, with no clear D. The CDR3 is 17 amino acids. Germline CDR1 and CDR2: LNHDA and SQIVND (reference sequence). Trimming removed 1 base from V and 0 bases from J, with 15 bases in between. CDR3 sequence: CASSIGTARLMNTEAFF. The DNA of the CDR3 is TGTGCCAGTAGTATAGGGACGGCGAGGCTCATGAACACTGAAGCTTTCTTT.

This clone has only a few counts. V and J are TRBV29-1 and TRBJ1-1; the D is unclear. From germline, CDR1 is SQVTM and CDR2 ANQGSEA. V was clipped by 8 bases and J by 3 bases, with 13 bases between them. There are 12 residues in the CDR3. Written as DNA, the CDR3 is TGCAGCACCCGGGTCGGGGACACTGAAGCTTTCTTT. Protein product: CSTRVGDTEAFF. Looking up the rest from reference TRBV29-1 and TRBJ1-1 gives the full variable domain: SAVISQKPSRDICQRGTSLTIQCQVDSQVTMMFWYRQQPGQSLTLIATANQGSEATYESGFVIDKFPISRPNLTFSTLTVSNMSPEDSSIYLCSTRVGDTEAFFGQGTRLTVV.

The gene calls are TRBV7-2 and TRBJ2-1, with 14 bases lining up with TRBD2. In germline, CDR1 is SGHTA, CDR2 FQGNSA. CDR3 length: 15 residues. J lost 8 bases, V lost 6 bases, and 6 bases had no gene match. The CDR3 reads CASRRTSGRRDEQFF. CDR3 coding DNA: TGTGCCAGCAGACGGACTAGCGGGAGGCGGGATGAGCAGTTCTTC.

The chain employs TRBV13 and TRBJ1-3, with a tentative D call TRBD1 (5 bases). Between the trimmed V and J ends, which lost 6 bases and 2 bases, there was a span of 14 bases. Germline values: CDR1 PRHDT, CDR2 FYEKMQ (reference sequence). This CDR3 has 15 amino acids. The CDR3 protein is CASSLQGSPGNTIYF. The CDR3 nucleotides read TGTGCCAGCAGTCTCCAGGGCTCCCCTGGAAACACCATATATTTT.

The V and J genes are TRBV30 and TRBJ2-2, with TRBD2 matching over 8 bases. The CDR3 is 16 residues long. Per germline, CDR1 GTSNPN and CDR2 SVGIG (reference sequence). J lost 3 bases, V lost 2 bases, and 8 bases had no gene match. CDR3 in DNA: TGTGCCTGGAGTCTTGGACTAGCTCTCGACACCGGGGAGCTGTTTTTT. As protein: CAWSLGLALDTGELFF.

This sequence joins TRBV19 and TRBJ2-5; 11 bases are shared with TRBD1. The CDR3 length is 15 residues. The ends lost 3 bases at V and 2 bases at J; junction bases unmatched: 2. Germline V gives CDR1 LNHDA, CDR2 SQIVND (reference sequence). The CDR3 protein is CASSMGTGGQETQYF. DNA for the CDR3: TGTGCCAGTAGTATGGGGACAGGGGGTCAAGAGACCCAGTACTTC.

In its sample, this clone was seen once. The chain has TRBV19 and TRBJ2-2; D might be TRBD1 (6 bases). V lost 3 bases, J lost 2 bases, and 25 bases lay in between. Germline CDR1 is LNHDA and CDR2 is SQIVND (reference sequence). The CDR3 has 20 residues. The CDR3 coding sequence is TGTGCCAGTAGTATCAGAGACCGGACAGAGACCACTAGTAACACCGGGGAGCTGTTTTTT. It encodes CASSIRDRTETTSNTGELFF.

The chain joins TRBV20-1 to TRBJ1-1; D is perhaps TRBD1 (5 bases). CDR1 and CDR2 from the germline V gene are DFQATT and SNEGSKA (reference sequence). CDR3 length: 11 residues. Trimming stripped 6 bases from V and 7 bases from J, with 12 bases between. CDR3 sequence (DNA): TGCAGTGCCTTACCAGGGTTTGAAGCTTTCTTT. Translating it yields CSALPGFEAFF.

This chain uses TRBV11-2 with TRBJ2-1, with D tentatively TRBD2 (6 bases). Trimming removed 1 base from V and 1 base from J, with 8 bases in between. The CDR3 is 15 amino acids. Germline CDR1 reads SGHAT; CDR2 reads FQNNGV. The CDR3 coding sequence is TGTGCCAGCAGCTTAGGAGCGGGTTCCTACAATGAGCAGTTCTTC. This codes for CASSLGAGSYNEQFF.

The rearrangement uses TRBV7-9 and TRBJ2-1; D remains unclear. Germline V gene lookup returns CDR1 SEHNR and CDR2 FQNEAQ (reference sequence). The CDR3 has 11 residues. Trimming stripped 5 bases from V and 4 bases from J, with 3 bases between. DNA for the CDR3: TGTGCCAGCAGCATATACAATGAGCAGTTCTTC. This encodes CASSIYNEQFF.

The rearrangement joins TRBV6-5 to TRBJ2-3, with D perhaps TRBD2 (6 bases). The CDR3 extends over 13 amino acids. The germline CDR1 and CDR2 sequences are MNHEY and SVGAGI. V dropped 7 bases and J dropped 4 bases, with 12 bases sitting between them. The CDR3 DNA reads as TGTGCCAGCATTGCGGGACGGTCAGATACGCAGTATTTT. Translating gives CASIAGRSDTQYF.

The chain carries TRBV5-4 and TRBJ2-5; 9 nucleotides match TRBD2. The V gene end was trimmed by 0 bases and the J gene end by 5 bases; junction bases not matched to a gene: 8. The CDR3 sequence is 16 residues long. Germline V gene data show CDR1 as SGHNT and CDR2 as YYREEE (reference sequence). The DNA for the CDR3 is TGTGCCAGCAGCTTGGGAAGCGGGGGGCTCGGGGAGACCCAGTACTTC. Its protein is CASSLGSGGLGETQYF.

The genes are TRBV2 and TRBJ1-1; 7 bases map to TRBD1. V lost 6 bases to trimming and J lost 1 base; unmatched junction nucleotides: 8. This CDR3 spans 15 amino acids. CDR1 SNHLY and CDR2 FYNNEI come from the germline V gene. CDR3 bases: TGTGCCAGCAGGCGTGGTAACAGGGGGAACACTGAAGCTTTCTTT. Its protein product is CASRRGNRGNTEAFF.

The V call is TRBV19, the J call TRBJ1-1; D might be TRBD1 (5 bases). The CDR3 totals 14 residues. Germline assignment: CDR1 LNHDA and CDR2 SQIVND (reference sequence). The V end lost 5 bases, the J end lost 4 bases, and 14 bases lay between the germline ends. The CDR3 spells CASSPRDRGTEAFF. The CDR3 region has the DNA TGTGCCAGTAGTCCCCGGGACCGGGGCACTGAAGCTTTCTTT.

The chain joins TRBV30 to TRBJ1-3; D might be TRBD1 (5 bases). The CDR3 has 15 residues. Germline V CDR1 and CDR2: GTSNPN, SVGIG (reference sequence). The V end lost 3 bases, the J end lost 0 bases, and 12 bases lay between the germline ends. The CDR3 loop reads CAWSKGPDSGNTIYF. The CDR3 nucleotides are TGTGCCTGGAGCAAGGGGCCGGACTCTGGAAACACCATATATTTT.

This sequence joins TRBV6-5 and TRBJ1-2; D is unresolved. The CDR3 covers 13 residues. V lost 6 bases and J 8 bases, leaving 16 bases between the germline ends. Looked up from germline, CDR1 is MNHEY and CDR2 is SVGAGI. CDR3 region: CASRFDSAGGYTF. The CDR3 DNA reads TGTGCCAGCAGGTTCGATTCCGCTGGGGGCTACACCTTC.

The CDR3 region has the DNA TGTGCCAGCCAGGGTGGTATCCCTGGAAACACCATATATTTT. It encodes CASQGGIPGNTIYF. V and J are TRBV2 and TRBJ1-3, with D perhaps matching TRBD1 (5 bases). Germline V gene sequence: CDR1 SNHLY, CDR2 FYNNEI. The CDR3 sequence is 14 residues long. Trimming removed 8 bases from V and 2 bases from J, with 13 bases in between.

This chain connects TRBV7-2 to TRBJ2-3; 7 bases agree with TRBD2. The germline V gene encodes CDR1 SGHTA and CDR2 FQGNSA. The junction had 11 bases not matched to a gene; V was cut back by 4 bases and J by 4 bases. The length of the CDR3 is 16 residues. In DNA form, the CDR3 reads TGTGCCAGCAGCTCCAGACTAGCCAGTAATTCAGATACGCAGTATTTT. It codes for CASSSRLASNSDTQYF.

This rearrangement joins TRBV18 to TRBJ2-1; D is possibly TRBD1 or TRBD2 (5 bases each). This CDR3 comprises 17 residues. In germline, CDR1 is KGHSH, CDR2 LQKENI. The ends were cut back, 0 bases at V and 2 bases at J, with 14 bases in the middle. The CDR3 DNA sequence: TGTGCCAGCTCACCACCCCTTTCACTAGGGGCCTACAATGAGCAGTTCTTC. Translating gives CASSPPLSLGAYNEQFF.

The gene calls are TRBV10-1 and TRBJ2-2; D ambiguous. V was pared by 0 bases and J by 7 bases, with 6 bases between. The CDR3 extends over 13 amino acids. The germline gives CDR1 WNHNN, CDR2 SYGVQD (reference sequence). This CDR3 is CASSESGRGELFF. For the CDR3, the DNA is TGCGCCAGCAGTGAGTCTGGGCGCGGGGAGCTGTTTTTT.

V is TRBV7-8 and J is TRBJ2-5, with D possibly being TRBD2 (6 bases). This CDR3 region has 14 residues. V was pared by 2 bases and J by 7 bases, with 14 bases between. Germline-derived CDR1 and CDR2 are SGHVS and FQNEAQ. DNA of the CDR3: TGTGCCAGCAGCTTACCCGGGACTGGCGGGACCCAGTACTTC. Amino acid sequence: CASSLPGTGGTQYF. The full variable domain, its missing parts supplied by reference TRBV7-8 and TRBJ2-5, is GAGVSQSPRYKVAKRGQDVALRCDPISGHVSLFWYQQALGQGPEFLTYFQNEAQLDKSGLPSDRFFAERPEGSVSTLKIQRTQQEDSAVYLCASSLPGTGGTQYFGPGTRLLVL.

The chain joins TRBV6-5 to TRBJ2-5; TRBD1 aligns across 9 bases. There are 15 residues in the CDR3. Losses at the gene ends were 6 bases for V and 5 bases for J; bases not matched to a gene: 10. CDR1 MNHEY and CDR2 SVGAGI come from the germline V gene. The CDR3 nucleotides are TGTGCCAGCAGCAATACAGGGGGCGGGTGGGAGACCCAGTACTTC. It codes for CASSNTGGGWETQYF.

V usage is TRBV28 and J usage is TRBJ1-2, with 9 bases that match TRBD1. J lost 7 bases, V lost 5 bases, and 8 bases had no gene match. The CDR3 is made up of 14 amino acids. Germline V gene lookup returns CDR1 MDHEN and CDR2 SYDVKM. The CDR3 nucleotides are TGTGCCAGCAGTAGGGTGGGGGACAGGGTTGGCTACACCTTC. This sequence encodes CASSRVGDRVGYTF.